This is a list of T cell receptor beta chains from one sample in a study of shared clonotypes between healthy human individuals. The method was immunoSEQ multiplex PCR; TCRdb's version includes in-frame clones alone and lacks a portion of them. Of fewer than 800,000 clones detected, about 90% appear once; the ten largest clones hold roughly 24%. Source material: naive CD8+ T cells sorted from blood. These receptors all come from a man in his thirties or forties in good health. Each CDR3 is given with its conserved first and last residue. Fields, in order: V gene, J gene, clone size, D gene, CDR3 DNA, CDR3 protein. A D gene is named only where the DNA matches it firmly. Not all rows give a size; the values are once, few, many and, for expanded clones, a class.

>TRBV7-9|TRBJ2-1|-|-
TGTGCCAGCAGCCCTAGTCCTGTTGAGCAGTTCTTC
CASSPSPVEQFF
>TRBV27|TRBJ2-7|-|-
TGTGCCAGCAGTTTAAACGGGGAACGGTACGAGCAGTACTTC
CASSLNGERYEQYF
>TRBV2|TRBJ2-3|-|TRBD2
TGTGCCAGCAGTGAAGCGCAGCTAGCGGACCCCACAGATACGCAGTATTTT
CASSEAQLADPTDTQYF
>TRBV10-3|TRBJ2-7|-|-
TGTGCCATCAGTGAGGTACCGGGACAAGGTGACTACGAGCAGTACTTC
CAISEVPGQGDYEQYF
>TRBV7-3|TRBJ2-7|-|-
TGTGCCAGCAGCCAAGGGGCTAGCGTATACGAGCAGTACTTC
CASSQGASVYEQYF
>TRBV5-1|TRBJ1-1|-|TRBD1
TGCGCCAGCAGCTTGGGGACAGGTAACACTGAAGCTTTCTTT
CASSLGTGNTEAFF
>TRBV2|TRBJ2-5|-|TRBD2
TGTGCCAGCACCGGGACTAGCGGGGAAGAGACCCAGTACTTC
CASTGTSGEETQYF
>TRBV7-9|TRBJ2-1|few|-
TGTGCCAGCAGCCTTAGAGACAATGAGCAGTTCTTC
CASSLRDNEQFF
>TRBV6-1|TRBJ1-1|-|-
TGTGCCAGCAGTGTTTCTGGGTACACTGAAGCTTTCTTT
CASSVSGYTEAFF
>TRBV9|TRBJ1-2|-|-
TGTGCCAGCAGCGTGTTTACAGCGAGCGGCTATGGCTACACCTTC
CASSVFTASGYGYTF
>TRBV27|TRBJ2-4|-|TRBD2
TGTGCCAGCAGTTTCGGGGCGGAGGTCCCGGGACTAGAAAGCATTCAGTACTTC
CASSFGAEVPGLESIQYF
>TRBV29-1|TRBJ2-1|-|-
TGCAGCGTTGTACTACCCACCTACAATGAGCAGTTCTTC
CSVVLPTYNEQFF
>TRBV9|TRBJ2-7|-|TRBD1
TGTGCCAGCAGCCGGGACAGCCTGATCTACGAGCAGTACTTC
CASSRDSLIYEQYF
>TRBV11-2|TRBJ2-1|-|-
TGTGCCAGCAGCCCCACACCCGAGGAGCAGTTCTTC
CASSPTPEEQFF
>TRBV28|TRBJ1-4|-|-
TGTGCCATATCCCGGGACCGCCCGAATGAAAAACTGTTTTTT
CAISRDRPNEKLFF
>TRBV27|TRBJ1-1|-|TRBD1
TGTGCCAGCAGCTCTCCGGGACAGGGGGCATATACTGAAGCTTTCTTT
CASSSPGQGAYTEAFF
>TRBV29-1|TRBJ2-7|-|-
TGCAGCGTTGTGGCAGACCCTATCCACGAGCAGTACTTC
CSVVADPIHEQYF
>TRBV7-2|TRBJ2-3|-|-
TGTGCCAGCAGCCGAAGACCTCCTACTTACACAGATACGCAGTATTTT
CASSRRPPTYTDTQYF
>TRBV27|TRBJ2-7|-|-
TGTGCCAGCAGTTTCTCCTCTACCTACGAGCAGTACTTC
CASSFSSTYEQYF
>TRBV7-8|TRBJ2-5|-|TRBD2
TGTGCCAGCAGTTCCCAGGCTAGCGGCAAAGAGACCCAGTACTTC
CASSSQASGKETQYF
>TRBV6-6|TRBJ2-5|-|-
TGTGCCAGCAGTTACTCGGTACGGGATCTGGAAGAGACCCAGTACTTC
CASSYSVRDLEETQYF
>TRBV11-2|TRBJ2-7|few|-
TGTGCCAGCAGCTTAATGGCAGGGAGCTCCTACGAGCAGTACTTC
CASSLMAGSSYEQYF
>TRBV27|TRBJ2-1|-|-
TGTGCCAGCAGTTTTTCTACAGGGCGTCAGTTCTTC
CASSFSTGRQFF
>TRBV6-5|TRBJ1-3|-|-
TGTGCCAGCAGTTTGGACGGAAACTCTGGAAACACCATATATTTT
CASSLDGNSGNTIYF
>TRBV5-6|TRBJ2-7|-|-
TGTGCCAGCAGCTTGGCCCAATCCTACGAGCAGTACTTC
CASSLAQSYEQYF
>TRBV14|TRBJ2-7|-|TRBD2
TGTGCCAGCAGCCTAACCGGGACTAGAGGCGGCGAGCAGTACTTC
CASSLTGTRGGEQYF
>TRBV15|TRBJ1-2|-|TRBD1
TGTGCCACCAGCCCGTCCCGGGACAGGACCGTACATGGCTACACCTTC
CATSPSRDRTVHGYTF
>TRBV7-9|TRBJ2-5|-|-
TGTGCCAGCAGCTTAGCCTTCGGCAGCCAAGAGACCCAGTACTTC
CASSLAFGSQETQYF
>TRBV29-1|TRBJ1-2|once|TRBD1
TGCAGCGTCCCGGGACAGGGAGGGTATGGCTACACCTTC
CSVPGQGGYGYTF
>TRBV7-2|TRBJ2-7|-|TRBD2
TGTGCCAGCAGCTTATGGGGAAGCGGGAGCTACGAGCAGTACTTC
CASSLWGSGSYEQYF
>TRBV7-9|TRBJ2-6|-|-
TGTGCCAGCAGCTTAGTGAGACAGAGCTCTGGGGCCAACGTCCTGACTTTC
CASSLVRQSSGANVLTF
>TRBV7-9|TRBJ1-1|-|-
TGTGCCAGCAGCTTTGAAGACAGAGGAATGAACACTGAAGCTTTCTTT
CASSFEDRGMNTEAFF
>TRBV4-1|TRBJ2-7|-|TRBD1
TGCGCCAGCAGTCCCGGACAGGGGGCCGCCTACGAGCAGTACTTC
CASSPGQGAAYEQYF
>TRBV7-2|TRBJ2-1|-|-
TGTGCCAGCAGCTTAGTAGGTTTTAGGGCCAATGAGCAGTTCTTC
CASSLVGFRANEQFF
>TRBV27|TRBJ2-7|-|-
TGTGCCAGCAGTTTATCGGGCAGGAACTACGAGCAGTACTTC
CASSLSGRNYEQYF
>TRBV9|TRBJ2-2|once|-
TGTGCCAGCGGCACCGGTGAACAGCTATTGACCGGGGAGCTGTTTTTT
CASGTGEQLLTGELFF
>TRBV5-1|TRBJ1-1|-|-
TGCGCCAGCAGCAAAGAACGGATCGTAGACGAAGCTTTCTTT
CASSKERIVDEAFF
>TRBV28|TRBJ2-5|-|-
TGTGCCAGCAGTTTATATCGGGAAGAGACCCAGTACTTC
CASSLYREETQYF
>TRBV19|TRBJ2-7|few|-
TGTGCCAGTAGTACCCCGGGAGACAGTATACACGAGCAGTACTTC
CASSTPGDSIHEQYF
>TRBV27|TRBJ2-2|-|-
TGTGCCAGCAGTCCTCCGTCCGGGGAGCTGTTTTTT
CASSPPSGELFF
>TRBV19|TRBJ2-1|-|TRBD2
TGTGCCAGTAGTATTACACGGGGAGGGCCCCTCGGGGAGCAGTTCTTC
CASSITRGGPLGEQFF
>TRBV27|TRBJ2-6|-|-
TGTGCCAGCAGTTCTTATACTGGGGCCAACGTCCTGACTTTC
CASSSYTGANVLTF
>TRBV30|TRBJ1-5|-|-
TGTGCCTGGAGTGAGGACGGTATCAATCAGCCCCAGCATTTT
CAWSEDGINQPQHF
>TRBV28|TRBJ2-7|-|-
TGTGCCAGCAGTACGACCTTAAACCGGGCCTCCTCTTTTCTTGGCTACGAGCAGTACTTC
CASSTTLNRASSFLGYEQYF
>TRBV7-9|TRBJ2-7|-|TRBD1
TGTGCCAGCAGCCTTGACAGGGGGGCTTCCTACGAGCAGTACTTC
CASSLDRGASYEQYF
>TRBV4-2|TRBJ2-5|-|TRBD2
TGTGCCAGCAGCCAAGTGACTAGCGGGAGTCGGATGAGAGGCGAAGAGACCCAGTACTTC
CASSQVTSGSRMRGEETQYF
>TRBV7-2|TRBJ2-1|-|TRBD2
TGTGCCAGCGAATCGACTAGCGGCTACAATGAGCAGTTCTTC
CASESTSGYNEQFF
>TRBV4-1|TRBJ2-7|-|TRBD2
TGCGCCAGCAGCCAAGTCGGGGGGACGGGATCCTACGAGCAGTACTTC
CASSQVGGTGSYEQYF
>TRBV6-1|TRBJ2-7|-|-
TGTGCCAGCAGTGGTCCCTACGAGCAGTACTTC
CASSGPYEQYF
>TRBV28|TRBJ2-1|once|TRBD1
TGTGCCAGCAGTTTCACGGACAGGGTATACAATGAGCAGTTCTTC
CASSFTDRVYNEQFF
>TRBV29-1|TRBJ2-1|-|-
TGCAGCGTTGATACTCAGGGGCTCTCCTACAATGAGCAGTTCTTC
CSVDTQGLSYNEQFF